The following is a T cell receptor beta chain sequence with its context. Its specificity is unknown. Produced via immunoSEQ multiplex PCR; TCRdb's table is partial and in-frame only. The sample lists 65,000 to 85,000 clones; about 92% were seen once. This sample was taken from a study of OX40 agonist ivuxolimab in advanced cancers. Looking at the study overall: The dose of intravenous ivuxolimab that patients received every 2 weeks ranged from 0.01 to 10 mg/kg. Patients receiving dose escalation had hepatocellular carcinoma, melanoma, renal cell or head and neck cancer.

The study's findings and limits: On average, CD8+ T cells showed a greater number of expanded clones than CD4+. Within 6 weeks, CD4+ and CD8+ blood T cells expanded clonally at 0.1 to 3.0 mg/kg.

The sequence came from an adult with an advanced solid tumor such as melanoma, head and neck, liver or kidney cancer. The source was CD4+ or CD8+ T cells sorted from blood, collected in a trial of the OX40 agonist ivuxolimab.

The chain's CDR3 is CASSLRTGVDQPQHF. The CDR3, as DNA: TGTGCCAGCAGCTTAAGGACAGGGGTTGACCAGCCCCAGCATTTT. The rearrangement links TRBV7-8 to TRBJ1-5; 9 bases map to TRBD1. CDR3 length: 15 residues. Germline V lookup: CDR1 SGHVS, CDR2 FQNEAQ. Germline trimming cut 2 bases from V and 7 bases from J; bases unmatched to any gene: 6.